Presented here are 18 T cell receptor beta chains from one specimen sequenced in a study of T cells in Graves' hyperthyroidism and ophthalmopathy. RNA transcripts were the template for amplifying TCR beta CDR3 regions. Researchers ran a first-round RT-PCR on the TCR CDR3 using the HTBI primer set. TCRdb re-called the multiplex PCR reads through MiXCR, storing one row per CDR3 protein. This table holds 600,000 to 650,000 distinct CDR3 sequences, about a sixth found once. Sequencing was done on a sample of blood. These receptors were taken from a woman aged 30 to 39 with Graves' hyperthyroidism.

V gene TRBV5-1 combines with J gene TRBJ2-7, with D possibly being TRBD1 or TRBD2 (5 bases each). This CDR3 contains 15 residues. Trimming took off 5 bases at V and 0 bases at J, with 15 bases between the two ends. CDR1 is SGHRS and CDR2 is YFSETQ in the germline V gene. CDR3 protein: CASSRGKGPSYEQYF. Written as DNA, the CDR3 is TGCGCCAGCAGTCGGGGTAAGGGGCCCTCCTACGAGCAGTACTTC.

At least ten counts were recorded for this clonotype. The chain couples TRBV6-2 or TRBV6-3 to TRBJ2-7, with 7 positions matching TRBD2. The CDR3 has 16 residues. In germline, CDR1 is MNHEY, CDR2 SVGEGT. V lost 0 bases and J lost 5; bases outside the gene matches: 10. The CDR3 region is CASSYSRDYPSDEQYF. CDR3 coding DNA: TGTGCCAGCAGTTACTCGCGGGACTACCCTTCCGACGAGCAGTACTTC.

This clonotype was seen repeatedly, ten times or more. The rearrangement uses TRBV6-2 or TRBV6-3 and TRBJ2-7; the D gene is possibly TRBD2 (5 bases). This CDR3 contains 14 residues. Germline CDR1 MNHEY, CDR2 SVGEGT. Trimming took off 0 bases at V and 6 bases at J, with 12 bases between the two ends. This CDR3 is CASSYSIVRGEQYF. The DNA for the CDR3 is TGTGCCAGCAGTTACTCGATAGTCCGGGGCGAGCAGTACTTC.

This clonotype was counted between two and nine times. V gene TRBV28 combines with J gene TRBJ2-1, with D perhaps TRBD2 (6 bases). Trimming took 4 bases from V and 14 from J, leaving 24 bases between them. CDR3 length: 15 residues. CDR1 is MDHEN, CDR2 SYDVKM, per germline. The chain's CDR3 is CASSSRLDRSPGKFF. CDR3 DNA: TGTGCCAGCAGTTCCCGACTAGATCGGTCCCCCGGGAAGTTCTTC.

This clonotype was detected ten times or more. CDR3 bases: TGTGCCAGCAGGCCGACTAGCTGGCCCTACGAGCAGTACTTC. Translation gives CASRPTSWPYEQYF. The chain carries TRBV28 and TRBJ2-7; TRBD2 matches at 7 bases. The trim removed 6 bases at V and 2 bases at J, leaving 7 bases unmatched. The CDR3 is 14 amino acids. From germline, CDR1 is MDHEN and CDR2 SYDVKM.

CDR3 DNA: TGTGCCAGCAGCCAAGATTTCCGGACTAGGACATACGAGCAGTACTTC. Protein: CASSQDFRTRTYEQYF. This chain joins TRBV4-2 and TRBJ2-7, with 7 bases lining up with TRBD2. CDR3 length: 16 amino acids. Trimming at V came to 0 bases and at J to 4 bases, leaving 9 bases not matched to a gene. CDR1 is LGHNA and CDR2 is YNFKEQ in the germline V gene.

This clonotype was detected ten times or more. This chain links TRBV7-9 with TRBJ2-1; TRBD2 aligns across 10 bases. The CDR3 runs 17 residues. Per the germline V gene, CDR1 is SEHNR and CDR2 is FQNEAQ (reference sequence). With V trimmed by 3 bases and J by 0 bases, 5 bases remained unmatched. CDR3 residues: CASSFLASGSSYNEQFF. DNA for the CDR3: TGTGCCAGCAGCTTCTTGGCTAGCGGGAGCTCCTACAATGAGCAGTTCTTC.

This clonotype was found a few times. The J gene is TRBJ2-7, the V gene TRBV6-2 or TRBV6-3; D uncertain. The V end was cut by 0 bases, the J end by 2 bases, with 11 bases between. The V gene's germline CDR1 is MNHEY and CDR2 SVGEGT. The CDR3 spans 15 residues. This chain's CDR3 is CASSYSAADPYEQYF. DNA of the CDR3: TGTGCCAGCAGTTACTCGGCAGCCGATCCCTACGAGCAGTACTTC.

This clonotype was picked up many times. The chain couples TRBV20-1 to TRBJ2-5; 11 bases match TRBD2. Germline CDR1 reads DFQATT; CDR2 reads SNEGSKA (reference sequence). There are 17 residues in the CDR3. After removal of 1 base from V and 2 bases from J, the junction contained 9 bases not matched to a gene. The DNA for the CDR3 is TGCAGTGCTAGAGGTCTAGCGGGAGGACCGTCACAAGAGACCCAGTACTTC. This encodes CSARGLAGGPSQETQYF.

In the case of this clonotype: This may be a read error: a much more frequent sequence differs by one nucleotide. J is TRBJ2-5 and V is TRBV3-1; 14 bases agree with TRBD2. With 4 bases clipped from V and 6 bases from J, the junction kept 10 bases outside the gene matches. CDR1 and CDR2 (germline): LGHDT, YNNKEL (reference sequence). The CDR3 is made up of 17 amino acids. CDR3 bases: TGTGCCAGCAGCCCGAAAGGGACTAGCGGGAGCTCTCAGACCCAGTACTTC. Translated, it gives CASSPKGTSGSSQTQYF.

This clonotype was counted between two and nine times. The chain's CDR3 is CATSGGDLSTDTQYF. CDR3 coding DNA: TGTGCCACCAGTGGAGGGGATCTCAGCACAGATACGCAGTATTTT. V is TRBV24-1 and J is TRBJ2-3; D may be TRBD1 or TRBD2 (5 bases each). V was clipped by 5 bases and J by 0 bases, with 11 bases between them. The CDR3 runs 15 residues. CDR1 and CDR2 (germline): KGHDR, SFDVKD.

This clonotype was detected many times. The CDR3 sequence is CASSRTFEETQYF. CDR3 DNA sequence: TGTGCCAGCAGCCGTACATTCGAAGAGACCCAGTACTTC. V gene TRBV7-2 combines with J gene TRBJ2-5; D uncertain. Germline loops: CDR1 SGHTA, CDR2 FQGNSA. Trimming cost V 5 bases and J 3 bases, with 10 bases left between them. The CDR3 runs 13 residues.

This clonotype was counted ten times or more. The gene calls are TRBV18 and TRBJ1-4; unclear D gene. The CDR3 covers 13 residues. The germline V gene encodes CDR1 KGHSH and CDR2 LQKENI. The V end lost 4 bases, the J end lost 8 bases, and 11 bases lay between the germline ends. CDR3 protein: CASSRLTGEKLFF. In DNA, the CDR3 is TGTGCCAGCTCACGTTTGACGGGAGAAAAACTGTTTTTT.

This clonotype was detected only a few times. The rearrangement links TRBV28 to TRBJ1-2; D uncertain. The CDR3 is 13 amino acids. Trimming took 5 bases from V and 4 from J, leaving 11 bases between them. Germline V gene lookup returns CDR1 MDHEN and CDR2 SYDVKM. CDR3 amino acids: CASSTGSSYGYTF. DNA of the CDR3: TGTGCCAGCAGTACCGGGTCCAGCTATGGCTACACCTTC.

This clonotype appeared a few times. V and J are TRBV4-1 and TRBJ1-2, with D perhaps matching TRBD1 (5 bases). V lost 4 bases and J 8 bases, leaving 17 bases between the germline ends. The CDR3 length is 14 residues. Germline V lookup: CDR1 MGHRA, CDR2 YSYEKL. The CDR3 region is CASSPPSRERGYTF. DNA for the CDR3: TGCGCCAGCAGCCCCCCCTCCAGGGAGCGAGGCTACACCTTC.

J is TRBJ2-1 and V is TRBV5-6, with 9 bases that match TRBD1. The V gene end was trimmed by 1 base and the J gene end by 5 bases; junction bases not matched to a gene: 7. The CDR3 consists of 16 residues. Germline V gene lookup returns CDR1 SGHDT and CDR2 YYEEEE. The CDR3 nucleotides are TGTGCCAGCAGCTTGACAGGGGGCGCCGGAGACAATGAGCAGTTCTTC. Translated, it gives CASSLTGGAGDNEQFF.

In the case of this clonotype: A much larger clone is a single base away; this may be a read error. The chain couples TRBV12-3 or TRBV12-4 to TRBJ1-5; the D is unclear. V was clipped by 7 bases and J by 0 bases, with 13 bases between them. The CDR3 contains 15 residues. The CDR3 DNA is TGTGCCAGCACTCGACGGTTCAATAGCAATCAGCCCCAGCATTTT. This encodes CASTRRFNSNQPQHF.

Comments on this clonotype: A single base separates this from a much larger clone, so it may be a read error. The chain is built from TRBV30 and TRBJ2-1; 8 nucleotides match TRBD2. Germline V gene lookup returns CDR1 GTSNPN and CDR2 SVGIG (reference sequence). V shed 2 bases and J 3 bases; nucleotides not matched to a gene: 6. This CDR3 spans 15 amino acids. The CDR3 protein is CAWSIGTSHYNEQFF. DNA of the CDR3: TGTGCCTGGAGTATTGGGACTAGTCACTACAATGAGCAGTTCTTC. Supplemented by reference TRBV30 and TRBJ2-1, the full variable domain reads SQTIHQWPATLVQPVGSPLSLECTVEGTSNPNLYWYRQAAGRGLQLLFYSVGIGQISSEVPQNLSASRPQDRQFILSSKKLLLSDSGFYLCAWSIGTSHYNEQFFGPGTRLTVL.